This T cell receptor (beta chain) was captured in a study of OX40 agonist ivuxolimab in advanced cancers. TCRdb's table, derived via immunoSEQ multiplex PCR, lists solely in-frame clones and lacks some. The sample carries 65,000 to 95,000 clones, around 93% recorded once. The specimen comprised CD4+ or CD8+ T cells sorted from blood, sampled in a trial of the OX40 agonist ivuxolimab. The source of this sequence is an adult with an advanced solid tumor such as melanoma, head and neck, liver or kidney cancer.

In DNA, the CDR3 is TGTGCCAGCAGTTATACGAGGACAGGGGGTGATGGCTACACCTTC. The encoded protein is CASSYTRTGGDGYTF. The chain links TRBV6-5 to TRBJ1-2; TRBD1 agrees at 10 bases. The V segment lost 3 bases and the J segment 6 bases; nucleotides outside the gene matches: 7. From germline, CDR1 is MNHEY and CDR2 SVGAGI. This CDR3 is built from 15 residues.